Listed here is a single T cell receptor beta chain. Its antigen remains unidentified. The sample comes from a study of cytomegalovirus exposure and HLA in healthy donors. General study results and limits: Overall, approximately 150 TCR beta chains were annotated as cytomegalovirus-associated. In vitro testing confirmed a few CMV-associated chains as specific for CMV antigens.

The V gene lost 2 bases and the J gene lost 0 bases, with 14 bases spanning the gap. CDR3 length equals 16 residues. Looked up from germline, CDR1 is GTSNPN and CDR2 is SVGIG (reference sequence). Separation from the roughly 600-subject first cohort characterized the 120-subject validation cohort, to which the donors belonged. The table came from immunoSEQ multiplex PCR; TCRdb's copy has only in-frame clones and leaves some out. Among 100,000 to 150,000 clones listed, roughly 93% were seen once. The V gene is TRBV30, the J gene TRBJ1-5; D perhaps matches TRBD1 (5 bases). The clonotype comes from a woman between 18 and 29 years old in good health and CMV-seronegative. The sample taken for sequencing was PBMCs. The CDR3 DNA reads TGTGCCTGGAGTCGCGGAGGGGTGAATAGCAATCAGCCCCAGCATTTT. Its translation: CAWSRGGVNSNQPQHF.